A selection of T cell receptor beta chains follows, all from one sample in a study of cytomegalovirus exposure and HLA in healthy donors. Method: immunoSEQ multiplex PCR; TCRdb's copy keeps in-frame clones and lacks some. The table includes around 150,000 clones, about three quarters detected once. The specimen sequenced was PBMCs. These receptor sequences come from a woman aged 30 to 39 in good health and CMV-seronegative. Each CDR3 is given with its conserved first and last residue. A D gene is named only where the DNA matches it firmly. Clone size appears in some rows only: once, few, many, or a class for an expanded clone.

>NA|TRBJ2-1|NA|TRBV6-1
CASSGEESSYNEQFF
TGTGCCAGCAGTGGGGAGGAGAGCTCCTACAATGAGCAGTTCTTC
>NA|TRBJ2-7|NA|TRBV28
CASSWTRSRPDYEQYF
TGTGCCAGCAGCTGGACACGCTCGAGACCGGACTACGAGCAGTACTTC
>TRBD1|TRBJ1-1|NA|TRBV7-9
CASSRHRGQSTEAFF
TGTGCCAGCAGCCGTCACAGGGGGCAAAGCACTGAAGCTTTCTTT
>TRBD1|TRBJ1-5|NA|TRBV19
CASREMGQGSIQPQHF
TGTGCCAGTAGGGAGATGGGACAGGGGTCCATTCAGCCCCAGCATTTT
>TRBD1|TRBJ2-2|few|TRBV7-2
CASSIRGTGNTGELFF
TGTGCCAGCAGCATAAGGGGGACAGGCAACACCGGGGAGCTGTTTTTT
>TRBD1|TRBJ1-1|NA|TRBV29-1
CSVLGQGATEAFF
TGCAGCGTTTTGGGACAGGGGGCGACTGAAGCTTTCTTT
>NA|TRBJ2-2|NA|TRBV4-3
CASSQDAGEPTGELFF
TGCGCCAGCAGCCAAGATGCAGGGGAACCGACCGGGGAGCTGTTTTTT
>NA|TRBJ2-7|once|TRBV11-2
CASSLDPRVEQYF
TGTGCCAGCAGCTTAGATCCTCGGGTCGAGCAGTACTTC
>NA|TRBJ2-7|once|TRBV13
CASSLAGPTYEQYF
TGTGCCAGCAGCTTAGCAGGGCCCACCTACGAGCAGTACTTC
>NA|TRBJ1-4|NA|TRBV4-3
CASSQDRGSNEKLFF
TGCGCCAGCAGCCAAGATCGGGGATCCAACGAAAAACTGTTTTTT
>NA|TRBJ2-2|once|TRBV11-2
CASSLESAAELFF
TGTGCCAGCAGCTTAGAGTCGGCGGCGGAGCTGTTTTTT
>TRBD2|TRBJ2-7|NA|TRBV9
CASSVGGGSHNEQYF
TGTGCCAGCAGCGTAGGGGGAGGGAGCCACAACGAGCAGTACTTC
>NA|TRBJ1-5|NA|TRBV11-2
CASSLGFSSNQPQHF
TGTGCCAGCAGCTTAGGGTTCAGTAGCAATCAGCCCCAGCATTTT
>TRBD2|TRBJ2-1|NA|TRBV4-1
CASSQAWDVAGRDEQFF
TGCGCCAGCAGCCAGGCCTGGGACGTAGCAGGGAGGGATGAGCAGTTCTTC
>TRBD2|TRBJ2-1|NA|TRBV19
CASSLSGLATYNEQFF
TGTGCCAGTAGTCTTTCGGGACTAGCAACCTACAATGAGCAGTTCTTC
>NA|TRBJ1-1|few|TRBV6-1
CASRLVQGFTEAFF
TGTGCCAGCAGACTGGTACAGGGTTTCACTGAAGCTTTCTTT
>NA|TRBJ1-1|NA|TRBV9
CASSVNKNTEAFF
TGTGCCAGCAGCGTAAATAAGAACACTGAAGCTTTCTTT
>NA|TRBJ2-1|NA|TRBV2
CASSWTNEQFF
TGTGCCAGCAGTTGGACTAATGAGCAGTTCTTC
>NA|TRBJ2-1|NA|TRBV7-3
CASSSGHSNNEQFF
TGTGCCAGCAGCTCCGGACACTCTAACAATGAGCAGTTCTTC
>NA|TRBJ2-3|NA|TRBV5-1
CASSLASTVTDTQYF
TGCGCCAGCAGCTTGGCCTCGACAGTCACAGATACGCAGTATTTT
>NA|TRBJ2-7|NA|TRBV4-2
CASSPTGINYEQYF
TGTGCCAGCAGCCCCACAGGGATTAACTACGAGCAGTACTTC
>NA|TRBJ1-4|once|TRBV6-1
CASTKPGESEKLFF
TGTGCCAGCACGAAACCAGGGGAAAGTGAAAAACTGTTTTTT
>NA|TRBJ2-5|NA|TRBV5-4
CASSSGGLVEETQYF
TGTGCCAGCAGCTCCGGGGGGCTGGTGGAAGAGACCCAGTACTTC
>NA|TRBJ2-1|NA|TRBV11-3
CASSFPGSGNEQFF
TGTGCCAGCAGCTTCCCTGGGTCAGGTAATGAGCAGTTCTTC
>TRBD1|TRBJ2-5|NA|TRBV28
CASSPRTGNSQETQYF
TGTGCCAGCAGTCCTCGGACAGGAAATTCCCAAGAGACCCAGTACTTC
>NA|TRBJ1-2|NA|TRBV20-1
CSTGYFGGYTF
TGCAGTACAGGGTATTTCGGTGGCTACACCTTC
>TRBD1|TRBJ1-1|NA|TRBV4-3
CASSQETGYNTEAFF
TGCGCCAGCAGCCAAGAGACAGGGTATAACACTGAAGCTTTCTTT
>NA|TRBJ2-7|NA|TRBV27
CASSRNLGLEYEQYF
TGTGCCAGCAGCCGAAATTTGGGCCTTGAGTACGAGCAGTACTTC
>TRBD1|TRBJ1-2|once|TRBV7-9
CASSFGTAFEGYTF
TGTGCCAGCAGCTTCGGGACAGCTTTCGAGGGCTACACCTTC
>NA|TRBJ1-4|few|TRBV9
CASSGRGNEKLFF
TGTGCCAGCAGCGGCCGAGGGAATGAAAAACTGTTTTTT
>NA|TRBJ2-1|NA|TRBV30
CAWTDSYPHNEQFF
TGTGCCTGGACTGACAGCTACCCCCACAATGAGCAGTTCTTC
>NA|TRBJ2-7|few|TRBV7-2
CASSLIPSGSRPYEQYF
TGTGCCAGCAGCTTAATCCCCAGCGGTTCCCGTCCCTACGAGCAGTACTTC
>TRBD1|TRBJ1-1|NA|TRBV7-8
CASSPGQGAGNTEAFF
TGTGCCAGCAGTCCGGGACAGGGGGCAGGGAACACTGAAGCTTTCTTT
>NA|TRBJ1-4|NA|TRBV6-6
CASSYSGGDEKLFF
TGTGCCAGCAGTTACTCGGGAGGGGACGAAAAACTGTTTTTT
>NA|TRBJ2-1|NA|TRBV19
CASSPLQRNNEQFF
TGTGCCAGTAGTCCCCTCCAGCGGAACAATGAGCAGTTCTTC
>NA|TRBJ2-7|NA|TRBV6-1
CASHFGQLYEQYF
TGTGCCAGCCACTTCGGACAGCTCTACGAGCAGTACTTC
>TRBD1|TRBJ1-5|few|TRBV30
CAWSGQGDQPQHF
TGTGCCTGGAGTGGACAGGGTGATCAGCCCCAGCATTTT
>TRBD2|TRBJ2-3|NA|TRBV7-9
CASSLGWTSGDTDTQYF
TGTGCCAGCAGCTTGGGATGGACTAGCGGGGACACAGATACGCAGTATTTT
>TRBD1|TRBJ1-6|NA|TRBV4-2
CASSHRDRDNSPLHF
TGTGCCAGCAGCCACCGGGACAGGGATAATTCACCCCTCCACTTT
>TRBD2|TRBJ2-2|NA|TRBV10-3
CAINPAGDPNTGELFF
TGTGCCATCAATCCAGCGGGAGACCCGAACACCGGGGAGCTGTTTTTT
>NA|TRBJ2-7|few|TRBV14
CASSQERFSYEQYF
TGTGCCAGCAGCCAAGAACGGTTCTCCTACGAGCAGTACTTC
>NA|TRBJ1-1|NA|TRBV11-2
CASSFVKGRRTEAFF
TGTGCCAGCAGCTTCGTCAAGGGGAGGCGAACTGAAGCTTTCTTT
>TRBD1|TRBJ1-4|NA|TRBV4-3
CASSKGDSQNEKLFF
TGCGCCAGCAGCAAGGGGGACAGCCAGAATGAAAAACTGTTTTTT
>NA|TRBJ2-3|once|TRBV2
CASRGDTSGVDTQYF
TGTGCCAGTCGGGGGGACACCTCGGGGGTAGATACGCAGTATTTT
>NA|TRBJ2-1|NA|TRBV6-5
CAVGARLYNEQFF
TGTGCCGTGGGGGCGCGACTCTACAATGAGCAGTTCTTC
>NA|TRBJ2-2|NA|TRBV7-9
CSSSSLRLPGELFF
TGTTCCAGCAGCTCCCTCAGACTCCCCGGGGAGCTGTTTTTT